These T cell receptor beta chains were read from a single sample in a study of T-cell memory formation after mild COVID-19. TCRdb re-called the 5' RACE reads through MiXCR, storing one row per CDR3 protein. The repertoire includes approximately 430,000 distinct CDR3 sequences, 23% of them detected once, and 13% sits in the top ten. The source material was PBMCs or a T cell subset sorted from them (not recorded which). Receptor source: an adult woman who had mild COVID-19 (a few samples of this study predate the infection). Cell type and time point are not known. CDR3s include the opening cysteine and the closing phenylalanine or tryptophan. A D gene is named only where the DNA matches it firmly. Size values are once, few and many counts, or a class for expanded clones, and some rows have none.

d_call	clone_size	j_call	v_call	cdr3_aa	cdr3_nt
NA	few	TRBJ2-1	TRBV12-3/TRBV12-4	CASSSFGGGKSYNEQFF	TGTGCCAGCAGTTCCTTCGGGGGCGGGAAGTCCTACAATGAGCAGTTCTTC
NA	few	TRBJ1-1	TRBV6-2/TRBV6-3	CASSRQGSRTEAFF	TGTGCCAGCAGTCGGCAGGGCTCCCGCACTGAAGCTTTCTTT
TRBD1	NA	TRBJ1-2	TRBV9	CASTRTGDYGYTF	TGTGCCAGCACCCGCACAGGGGACTATGGCTACACCTTC
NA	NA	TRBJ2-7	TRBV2	CASSEGGIGPAYEQYF	TGTGCCAGCAGTGAGGGGGGTATCGGGCCCGCCTACGAGCAGTACTTC
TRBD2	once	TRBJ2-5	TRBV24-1	CATSDAWTSGRGQETQYF	TGTGCCACCAGTGACGCGTGGACTAGCGGGAGGGGGCAAGAGACCCAGTACTTC
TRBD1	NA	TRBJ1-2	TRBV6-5	CASRGTGDGYTF	TGTGCCAGCAGGGGGACAGGGGATGGCTACACCTTC
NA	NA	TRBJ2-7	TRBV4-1	CASSPEGSYEQYF	TGCGCCAGCAGCCCGGAAGGGTCCTACGAGCAGTACTTC
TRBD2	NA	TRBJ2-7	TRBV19	CASSLAETYEQYF	TGTGCCAGCTCCCTAGCGGAGACCTACGAGCAGTACTTC
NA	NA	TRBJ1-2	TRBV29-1	CSVDAGIEYGYTF	TGCAGCGTTGATGCCGGGATTGAGTATGGCTACACCTTC
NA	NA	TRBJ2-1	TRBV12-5	CASGLPLRTAIEQFF	TGTGCTAGTGGTTTGCCCCTCCGGACAGCCATTGAGCAGTTCTTC
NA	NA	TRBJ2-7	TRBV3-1	CASSPRTPRWEQYF	TGTGCCAGCAGCCCCCGGACCCCACGATGGGAGCAGTACTTC
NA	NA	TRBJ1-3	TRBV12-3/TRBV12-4	CASTPGLPGNTIYF	TGTGCCAGCACCCCGGGACTCCCAGGAAACACCATATATTTT
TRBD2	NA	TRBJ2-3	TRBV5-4	CASSLGGLAGGTDTQYF	TGTGCCAGCAGCTTGGGGGGACTAGCGGGGGGCACAGATACGCAGTATTTT
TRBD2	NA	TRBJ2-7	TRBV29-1	CSVDSGTPLGEQYF	TGCAGCGTTGATAGCGGGACTCCGTTGGGCGAGCAGTACTTC
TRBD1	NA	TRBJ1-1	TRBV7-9	CASSSRDRALPEAFF	TGTGCCAGCAGCTCCCGGGACAGGGCCCTTCCAGAGGCTTTCTTT
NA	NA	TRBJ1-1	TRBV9	CASSEIGGAETEAFF	TGTGCCAGCAGCGAGATCGGGGGCGCGGAGACTGAAGCTTTCTTT
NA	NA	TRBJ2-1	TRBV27	CASSLTAGPTYNEQFF	TGTGCCAGCAGTTTGACGGCGGGGCCGACCTACAATGAGCAGTTCTTC
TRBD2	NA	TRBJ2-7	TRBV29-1	CSILTLGLAGNEQYF	TGCAGCATCCTGACGTTAGGGCTAGCGGGAAACGAGCAGTACTTC
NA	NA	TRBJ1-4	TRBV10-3	CAISESRQTTNEKLFF	TGTGCCATCAGTGAGTCCCGACAGACAACTAATGAAAAACTGTTTTTT
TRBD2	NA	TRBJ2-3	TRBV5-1	CASSLDPGLGTDTQYF	TGCGCCAGCAGCTTGGACCCGGGACTAGGGACAGATACGCAGTATTTT
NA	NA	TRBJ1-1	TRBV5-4	CVTSRLNTEAFF	TGTGTCACGAGCAGGTTGAACACTGAAGCTTTCTTT
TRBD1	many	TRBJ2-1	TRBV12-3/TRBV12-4	CASSSRGINEQFF	TGTGCCAGCAGTTCCAGGGGGATTAATGAGCAGTTCTTC
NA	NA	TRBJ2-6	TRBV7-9	CASSDPTVLTF	TGTGCCAGCAGCGATCCAACCGTCCTGACTTTC
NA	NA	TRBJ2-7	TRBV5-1	CASSIGQGSNEQYF	TGCGCCAGCAGTATAGGACAAGGTTCCAACGAGCAGTACTTC
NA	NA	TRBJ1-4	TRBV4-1	CASSQARSEKLFF	TGCGCCAGCAGCCAAGCGAGGTCCGAAAAACTGTTTTTT
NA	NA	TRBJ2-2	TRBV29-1	CSVRGATGELFF	TGCAGCGTTAGAGGGGCCACCGGGGAGCTGTTTTTT
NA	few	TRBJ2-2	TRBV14	CASSPIWTGELFF	TGTGCCAGCAGCCCCATCTGGACCGGGGAGCTGTTTTTT
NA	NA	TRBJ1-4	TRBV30	CAWSRPHRATNEKLFF	TGTGCCTGGAGTCGCCCCCACAGAGCAACTAATGAAAAACTGTTTTTT
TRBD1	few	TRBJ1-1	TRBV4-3	CASSHYTGDTEAFF	TGCGCCAGCAGCCATTATACAGGGGACACTGAAGCTTTCTTT
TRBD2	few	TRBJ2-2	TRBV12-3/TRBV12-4	CASSPSGRGAGELFF	TGTGCCAGCAGTCCTAGCGGGAGGGGCGCCGGGGAGCTGTTTTTT
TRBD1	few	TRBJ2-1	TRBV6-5	CASSDAGTGGRNEQFF	TGTGCCAGCAGTGATGCCGGGACAGGGGGCAGGAATGAGCAGTTCTTC
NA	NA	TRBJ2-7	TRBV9	CASSVVPEKGATYEQYF	TGTGCCAGCAGCGTAGTGCCGGAGAAGGGCGCAACCTACGAGCAGTACTTC
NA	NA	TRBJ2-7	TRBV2	CASSEEVRTYNEQYF	TGTGCCAGCAGTGAAGAGGTGAGAACCTACAATGAGCAGTACTTC
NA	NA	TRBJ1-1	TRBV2	CASSEAFKGSNEAFF	TGTGCCAGCAGTGAAGCGTTCAAGGGGTCGAATGAAGCTTTCTTT
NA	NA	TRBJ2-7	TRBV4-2	CASSQERGYEQYF	TGTGCCAGCAGCCAAGAAAGAGGCTACGAGCAGTACTTC
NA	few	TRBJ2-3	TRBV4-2	CASSQDEGTDTQYF	TGTGCCAGCAGCCAAGATGAGGGCACAGATACGCAGTATTTT
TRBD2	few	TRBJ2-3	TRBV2	CASSEPAGGSDTQYF	TGTGCCAGCAGTGAACCAGCGGGAGGCTCAGATACGCAGTATTTT